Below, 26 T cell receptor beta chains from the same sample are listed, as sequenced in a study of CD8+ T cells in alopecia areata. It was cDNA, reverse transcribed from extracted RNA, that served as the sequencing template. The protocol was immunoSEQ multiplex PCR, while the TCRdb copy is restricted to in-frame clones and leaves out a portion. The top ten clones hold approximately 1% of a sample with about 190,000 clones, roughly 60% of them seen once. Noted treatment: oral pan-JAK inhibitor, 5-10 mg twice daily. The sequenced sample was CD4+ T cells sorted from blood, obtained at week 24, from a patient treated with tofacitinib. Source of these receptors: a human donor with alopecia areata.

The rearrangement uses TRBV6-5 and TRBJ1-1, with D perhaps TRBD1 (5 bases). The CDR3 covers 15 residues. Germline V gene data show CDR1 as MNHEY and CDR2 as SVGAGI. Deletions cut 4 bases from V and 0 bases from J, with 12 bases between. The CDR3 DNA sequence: TGTGCCAGCAGTTTCAGGGACCCCGTGAACACTGAAGCTTTCTTT. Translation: CASSFRDPVNTEAFF.

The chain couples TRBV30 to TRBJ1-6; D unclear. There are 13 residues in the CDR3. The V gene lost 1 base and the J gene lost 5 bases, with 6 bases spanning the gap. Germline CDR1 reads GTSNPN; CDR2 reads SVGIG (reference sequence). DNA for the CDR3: TGTGCCTGGAGTGGGGGAGATAATTCACCCCTCCACTTT. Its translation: CAWSGGDNSPLHF.

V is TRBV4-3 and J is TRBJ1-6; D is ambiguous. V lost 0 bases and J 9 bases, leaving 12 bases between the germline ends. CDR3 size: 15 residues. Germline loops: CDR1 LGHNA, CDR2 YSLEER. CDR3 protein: CASSQEAEGGSPLHF. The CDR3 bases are TGCGCCAGCAGCCAAGAGGCGGAGGGCGGTTCACCCCTCCACTTT.

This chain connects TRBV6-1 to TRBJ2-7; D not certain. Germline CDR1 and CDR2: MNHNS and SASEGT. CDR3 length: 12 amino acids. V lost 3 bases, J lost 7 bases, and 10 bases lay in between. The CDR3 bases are TGTGCCAGCAGTGATCCGTTCCGGGAGCAGTACTTC. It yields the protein CASSDPFREQYF.

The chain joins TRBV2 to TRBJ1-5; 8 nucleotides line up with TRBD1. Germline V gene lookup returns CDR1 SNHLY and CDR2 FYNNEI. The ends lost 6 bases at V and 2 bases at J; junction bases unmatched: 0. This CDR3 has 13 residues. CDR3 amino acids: CASRGQGNQPQHF. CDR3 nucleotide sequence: TGTGCCAGCAGGGGACAGGGCAATCAGCCCCAGCATTTT.

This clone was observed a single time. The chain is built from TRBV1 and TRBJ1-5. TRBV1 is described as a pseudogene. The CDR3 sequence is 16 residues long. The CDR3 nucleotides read TGCACCAGCAGCCTTAGCGTCCCAGGCATGGGTCGGCCCCAGCATTTT. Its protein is CTSSLSVPGMGRPQHF.

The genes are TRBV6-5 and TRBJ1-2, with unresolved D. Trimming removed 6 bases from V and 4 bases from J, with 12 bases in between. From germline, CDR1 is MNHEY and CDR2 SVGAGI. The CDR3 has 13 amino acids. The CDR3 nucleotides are TGTGCCAGCAGATCCCCAGGAGGCTATGGCTACACCTTC. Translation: CASRSPGGYGYTF.

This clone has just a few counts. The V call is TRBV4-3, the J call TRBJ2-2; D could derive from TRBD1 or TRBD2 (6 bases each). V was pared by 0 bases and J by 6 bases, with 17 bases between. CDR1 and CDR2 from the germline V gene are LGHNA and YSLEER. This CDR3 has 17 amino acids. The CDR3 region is CASSQDGRGLSAGELFF. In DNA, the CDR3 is TGCGCCAGCAGCCAAGACGGACGGGGGCTGTCGGCCGGGGAGCTGTTTTTT.

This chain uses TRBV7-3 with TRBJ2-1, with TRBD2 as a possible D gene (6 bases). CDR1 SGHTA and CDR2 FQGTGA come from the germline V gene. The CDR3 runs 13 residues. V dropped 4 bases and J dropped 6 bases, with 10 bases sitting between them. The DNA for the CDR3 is TGTGCCAGCAGCTCAGGACTACCCAATGAGCAGTTCTTC. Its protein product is CASSSGLPNEQFF. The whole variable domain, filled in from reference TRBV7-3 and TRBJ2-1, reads GAGVSQTPSNKVTEKGKYVELRCDPISGHTALYWYRQSLGQGPEFLIYFQGTGAADDSGLPNDRFFAVRPEGSVSTLKIQRTERGDSAVYLCASSSGLPNEQFFGPGTRLTVL.

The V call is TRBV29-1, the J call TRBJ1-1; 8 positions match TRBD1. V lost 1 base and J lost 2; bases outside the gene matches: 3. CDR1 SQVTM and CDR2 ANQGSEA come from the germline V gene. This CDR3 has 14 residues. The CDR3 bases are TGCAGCGTTGAAGTGACAGGGGATAACACTGAAGCTTTCTTT. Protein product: CSVEVTGDNTEAFF.

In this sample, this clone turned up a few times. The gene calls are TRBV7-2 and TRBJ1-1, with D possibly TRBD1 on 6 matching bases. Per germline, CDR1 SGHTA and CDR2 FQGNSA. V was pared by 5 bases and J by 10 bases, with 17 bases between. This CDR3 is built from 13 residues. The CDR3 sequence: CASSPGGRRSAFF. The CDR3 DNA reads TGTGCCAGCAGCCCCGGGGGGCGGCGCTCAGCTTTCTTT.

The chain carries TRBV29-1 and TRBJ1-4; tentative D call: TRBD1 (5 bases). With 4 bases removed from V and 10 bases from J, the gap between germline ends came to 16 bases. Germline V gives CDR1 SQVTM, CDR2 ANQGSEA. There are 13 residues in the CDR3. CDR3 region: CSVVRGQNGKLFF. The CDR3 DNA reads TGCAGCGTTGTCCGGGGCCAAAACGGAAAACTGTTTTTT.

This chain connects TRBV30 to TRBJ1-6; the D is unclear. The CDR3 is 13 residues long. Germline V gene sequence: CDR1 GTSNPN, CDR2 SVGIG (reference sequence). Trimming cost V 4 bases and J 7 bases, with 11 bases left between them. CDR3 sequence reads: CAWKGEANSPLHF. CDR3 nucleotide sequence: TGTGCCTGGAAGGGAGAGGCAAATTCACCCCTCCACTTT.

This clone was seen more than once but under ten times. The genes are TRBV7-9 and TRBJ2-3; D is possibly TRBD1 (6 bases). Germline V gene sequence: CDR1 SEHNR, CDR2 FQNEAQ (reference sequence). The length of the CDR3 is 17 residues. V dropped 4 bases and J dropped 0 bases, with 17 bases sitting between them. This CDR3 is CASSSIPTGPSTDTQYF. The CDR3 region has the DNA TGTGCCAGCAGCTCGATTCCGACAGGCCCTAGCACAGATACGCAGTATTTT.

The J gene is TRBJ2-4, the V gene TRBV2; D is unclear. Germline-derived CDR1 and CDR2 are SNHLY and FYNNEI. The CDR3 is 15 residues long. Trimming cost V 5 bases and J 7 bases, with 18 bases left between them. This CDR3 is CASSPKTVVGNIQYF. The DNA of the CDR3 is TGTGCCAGCAGTCCTAAGACCGTGGTTGGGAACATTCAGTACTTC.

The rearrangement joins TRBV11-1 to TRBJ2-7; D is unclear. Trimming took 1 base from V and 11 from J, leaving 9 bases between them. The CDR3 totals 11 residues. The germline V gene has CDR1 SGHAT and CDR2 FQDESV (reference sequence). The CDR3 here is CASSLGSVEYF. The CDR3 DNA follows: TGTGCCAGCAGCTTAGGGTCCGTGGAGTACTTC.

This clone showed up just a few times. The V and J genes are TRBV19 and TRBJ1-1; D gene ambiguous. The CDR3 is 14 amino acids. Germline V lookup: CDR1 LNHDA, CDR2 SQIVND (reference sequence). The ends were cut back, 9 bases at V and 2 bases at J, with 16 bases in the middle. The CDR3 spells CASTQTTANTEAFF. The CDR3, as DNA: TGTGCCAGCACCCAAACAACAGCTAACACTGAAGCTTTCTTT.

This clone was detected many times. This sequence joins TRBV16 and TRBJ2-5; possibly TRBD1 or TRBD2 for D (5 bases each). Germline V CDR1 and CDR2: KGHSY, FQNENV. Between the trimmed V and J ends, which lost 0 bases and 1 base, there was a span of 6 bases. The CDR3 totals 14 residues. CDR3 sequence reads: CASSQSGVQETQYF. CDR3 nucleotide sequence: TGTGCCAGCAGCCAATCGGGGGTCCAAGAGACCCAGTACTTC.

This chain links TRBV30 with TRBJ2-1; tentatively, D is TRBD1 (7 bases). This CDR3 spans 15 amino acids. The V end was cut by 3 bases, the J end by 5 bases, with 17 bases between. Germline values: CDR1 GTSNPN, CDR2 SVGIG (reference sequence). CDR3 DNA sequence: TGTGCCTGGAGCCGGGGGACAGCTAAAGACAATGAGCAGTTCTTC. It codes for CAWSRGTAKDNEQFF.

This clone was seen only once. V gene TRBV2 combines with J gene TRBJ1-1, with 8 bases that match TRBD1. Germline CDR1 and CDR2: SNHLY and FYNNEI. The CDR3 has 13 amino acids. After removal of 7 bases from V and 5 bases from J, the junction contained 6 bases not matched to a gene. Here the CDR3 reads CASKGTGGTEAFF. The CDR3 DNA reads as TGTGCCAGCAAAGGGACAGGAGGTACTGAAGCTTTCTTT.

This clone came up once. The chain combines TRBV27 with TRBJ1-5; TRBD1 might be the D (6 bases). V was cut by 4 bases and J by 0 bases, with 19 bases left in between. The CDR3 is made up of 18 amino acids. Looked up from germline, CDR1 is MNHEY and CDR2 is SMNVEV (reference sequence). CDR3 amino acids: CASSCRPQGNNSNQPQHF. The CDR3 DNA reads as TGTGCCAGCAGTTGCAGACCTCAGGGGAATAATAGCAATCAGCCCCAGCATTTT.

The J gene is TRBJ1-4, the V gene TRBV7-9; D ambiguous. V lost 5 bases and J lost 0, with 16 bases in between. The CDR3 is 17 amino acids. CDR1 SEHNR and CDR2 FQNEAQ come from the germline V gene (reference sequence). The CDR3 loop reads CASSILEGSATNEKLFF. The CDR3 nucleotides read TGTGCCAGCAGCATTCTGGAGGGATCAGCAACTAATGAAAAACTGTTTTTT.

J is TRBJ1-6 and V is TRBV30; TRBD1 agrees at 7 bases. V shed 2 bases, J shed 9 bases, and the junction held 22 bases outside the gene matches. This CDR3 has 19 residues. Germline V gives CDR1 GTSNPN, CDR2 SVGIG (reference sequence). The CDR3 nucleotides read TGTGCCTGGAGTTCCCGACAGGGTATCGCCGGGGGATCTGGTTCACCCCTCCACTTT. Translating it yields CAWSSRQGIAGGSGSPLHF.

The CDR3 protein is CASSAGTAKNQPQHF. Written as DNA, the CDR3 is TGTGCCAGCAGCGCCGGGACAGCGAAAAATCAGCCCCAGCATTTT. The rearrangement joins TRBV6-5 to TRBJ1-5; 7 bases are shared with TRBD1. V lost 6 bases to trimming and J lost 4 bases; unmatched junction nucleotides: 9. CDR1 and CDR2 from the germline V gene are MNHEY and SVGAGI. The CDR3 totals 15 residues.

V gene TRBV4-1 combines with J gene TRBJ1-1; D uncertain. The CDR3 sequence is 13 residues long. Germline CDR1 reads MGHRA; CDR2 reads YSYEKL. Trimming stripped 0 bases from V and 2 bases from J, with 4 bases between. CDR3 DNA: TGCGCCAGCAGCCAAGAGATCAACACTGAAGCTTTCTTT. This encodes CASSQEINTEAFF.

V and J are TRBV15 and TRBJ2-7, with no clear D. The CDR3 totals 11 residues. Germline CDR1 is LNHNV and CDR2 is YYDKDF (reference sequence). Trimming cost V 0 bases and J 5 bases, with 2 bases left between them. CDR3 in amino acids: CATSRDHEQYF. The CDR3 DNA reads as TGTGCCACCAGCAGAGATCACGAGCAGTACTTC.